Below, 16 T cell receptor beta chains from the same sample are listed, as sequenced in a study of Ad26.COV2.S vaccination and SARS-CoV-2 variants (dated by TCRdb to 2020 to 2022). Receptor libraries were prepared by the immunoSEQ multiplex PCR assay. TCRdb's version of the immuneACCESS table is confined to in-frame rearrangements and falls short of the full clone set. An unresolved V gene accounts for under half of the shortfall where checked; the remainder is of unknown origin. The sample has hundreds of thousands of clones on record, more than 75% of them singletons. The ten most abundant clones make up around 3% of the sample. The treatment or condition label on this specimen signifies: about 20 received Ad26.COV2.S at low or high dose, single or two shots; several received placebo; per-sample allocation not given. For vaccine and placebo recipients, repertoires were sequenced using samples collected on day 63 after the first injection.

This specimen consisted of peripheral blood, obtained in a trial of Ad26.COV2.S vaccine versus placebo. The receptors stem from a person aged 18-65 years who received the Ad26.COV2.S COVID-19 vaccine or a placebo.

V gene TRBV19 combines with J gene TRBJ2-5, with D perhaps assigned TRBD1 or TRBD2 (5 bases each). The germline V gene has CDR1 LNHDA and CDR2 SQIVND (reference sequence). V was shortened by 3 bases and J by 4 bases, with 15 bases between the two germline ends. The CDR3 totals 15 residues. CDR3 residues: CASSMRDPGAETQYF. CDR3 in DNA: TGTGCCAGTAGTATGAGGGACCCTGGGGCAGAGACCCAGTACTTC.

The CDR3, as DNA: TGTGCCAGTACCCAACCACACAGGGCTAACTATGGCTACACCTTC. It translates to CASTQPHRANYGYTF. The rearrangement uses TRBV19 and TRBJ1-2; D perhaps matches TRBD1 (6 bases). The CDR3 extends over 15 amino acids. Germline V gene sequence: CDR1 LNHDA, CDR2 SQIVND (reference sequence). Trimming cost V 7 bases and J 0 bases, with 15 bases left between them.

CDR3 sequence (DNA): TGTGCCAGCTCACCGGACCAAAAAGAGACCCAGTACTTC. It yields the protein CASSPDQKETQYF. The J gene is TRBJ2-5, the V gene TRBV18; D is unclear. V lost 3 bases, J lost 3 bases, and 8 bases lay in between. From germline, CDR1 is KGHSH and CDR2 LQKENI. The CDR3 is 13 amino acids.

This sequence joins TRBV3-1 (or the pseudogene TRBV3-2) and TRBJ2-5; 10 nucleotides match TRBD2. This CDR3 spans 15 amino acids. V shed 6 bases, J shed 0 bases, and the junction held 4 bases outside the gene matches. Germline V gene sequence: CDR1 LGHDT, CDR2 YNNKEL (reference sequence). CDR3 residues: CASRERGGYQETQYF. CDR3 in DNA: TGTGCCAGCAGAGAGCGGGGGGGGTACCAAGAGACCCAGTACTTC.

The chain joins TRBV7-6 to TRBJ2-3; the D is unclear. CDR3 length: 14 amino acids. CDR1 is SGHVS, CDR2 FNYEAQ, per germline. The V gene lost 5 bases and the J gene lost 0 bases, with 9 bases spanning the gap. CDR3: CASSPSTSTDTQYF. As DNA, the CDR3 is TGTGCCAGCAGCCCCTCGACAAGCACAGATACGCAGTATTTT.

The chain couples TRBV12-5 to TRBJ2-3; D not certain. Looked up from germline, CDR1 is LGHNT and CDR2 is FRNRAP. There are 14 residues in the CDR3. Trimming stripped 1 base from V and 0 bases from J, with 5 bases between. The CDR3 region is CASGLAGSTDTQYF. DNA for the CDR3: TGTGCTAGTGGTTTGGCCGGCAGCACAGATACGCAGTATTTT.

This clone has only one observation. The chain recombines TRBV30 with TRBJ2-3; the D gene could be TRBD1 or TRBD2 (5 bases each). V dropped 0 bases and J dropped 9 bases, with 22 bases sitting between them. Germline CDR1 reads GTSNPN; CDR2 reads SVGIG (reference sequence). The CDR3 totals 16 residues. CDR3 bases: TGTGCCTGGAGTGTACATCTGGCAGGGAGTCAAGAAACGCAGTATTTT. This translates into CAWSVHLAGSQETQYF.

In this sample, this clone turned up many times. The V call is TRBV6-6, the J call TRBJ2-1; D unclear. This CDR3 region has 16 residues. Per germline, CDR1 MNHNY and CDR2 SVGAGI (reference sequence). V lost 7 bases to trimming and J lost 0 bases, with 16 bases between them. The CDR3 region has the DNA TGTGCCAGCACCATGGACGCCGGAAGCTCCTACAATGAGCAGTTCTTC. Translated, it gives CASTMDAGSSYNEQFF.

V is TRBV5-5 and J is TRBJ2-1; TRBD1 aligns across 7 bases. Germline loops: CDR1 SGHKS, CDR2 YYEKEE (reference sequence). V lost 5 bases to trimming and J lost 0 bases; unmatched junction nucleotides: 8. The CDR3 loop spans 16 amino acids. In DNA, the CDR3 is TGTGCCAGCAGTCGGGGACAGCCCAGCTCCTACAATGAGCAGTTCTTC. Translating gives CASSRGQPSSYNEQFF.

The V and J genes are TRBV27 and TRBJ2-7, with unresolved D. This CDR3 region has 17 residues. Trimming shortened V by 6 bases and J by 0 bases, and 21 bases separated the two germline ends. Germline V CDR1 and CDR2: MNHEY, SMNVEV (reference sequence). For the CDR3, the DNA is TGTGCCAGCAGGCTAAATCCCGGGCCTCAGAGCTCCTACGAGCAGTACTTC. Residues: CASRLNPGPQSSYEQYF.

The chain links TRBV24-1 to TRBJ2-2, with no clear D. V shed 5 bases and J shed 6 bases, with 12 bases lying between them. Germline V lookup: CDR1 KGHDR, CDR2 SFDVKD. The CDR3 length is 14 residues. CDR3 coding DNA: TGTGCCACCAGTGCCCGCAGGACCGCCGGGGAGCTGTTTTTT. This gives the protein CATSARRTAGELFF.

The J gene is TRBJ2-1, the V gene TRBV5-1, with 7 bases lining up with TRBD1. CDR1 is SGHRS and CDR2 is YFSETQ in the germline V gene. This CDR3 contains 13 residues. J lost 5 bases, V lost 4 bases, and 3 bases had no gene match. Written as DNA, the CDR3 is TGCGCCAGCAGCGAGGACAGGAACAATGAGCAGTTCTTC. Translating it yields CASSEDRNNEQFF.

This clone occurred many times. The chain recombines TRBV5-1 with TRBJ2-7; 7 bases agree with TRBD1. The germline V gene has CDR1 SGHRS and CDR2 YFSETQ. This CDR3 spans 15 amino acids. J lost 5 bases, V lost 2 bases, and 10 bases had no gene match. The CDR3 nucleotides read TGCGCCAGCAGCTTCTCTAACAGGGGCAGGAACGAGCAGTACTTC. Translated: CASSFSNRGRNEQYF.

The CDR3 reads CASSQPGTGVIGYTF. CDR3 in DNA: TGCGCCAGCAGCCAACCCGGGACAGGGGTTATTGGCTACACCTTC. The chain employs TRBV4-1 and TRBJ1-2; 10 nucleotides align to TRBD1. CDR3 length equals 15 residues. The ends lost 2 bases at V and 7 bases at J; junction bases unmatched: 7. The germline gives CDR1 MGHRA, CDR2 YSYEKL.

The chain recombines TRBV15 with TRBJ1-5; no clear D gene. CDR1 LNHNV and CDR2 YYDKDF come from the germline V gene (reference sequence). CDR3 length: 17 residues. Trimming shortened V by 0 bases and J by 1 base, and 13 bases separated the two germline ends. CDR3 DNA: TGTGCCACCAGCAGAGATCGGCTTTCCCAAAGCAATCAGCCCCAGCATTTT. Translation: CATSRDRLSQSNQPQHF.

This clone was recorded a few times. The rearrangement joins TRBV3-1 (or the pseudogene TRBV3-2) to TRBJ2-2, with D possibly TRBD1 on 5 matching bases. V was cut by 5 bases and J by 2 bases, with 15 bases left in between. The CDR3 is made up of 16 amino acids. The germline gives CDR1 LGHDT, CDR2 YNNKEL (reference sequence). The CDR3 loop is CASSYRQNLNTGELFF. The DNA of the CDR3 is TGTGCCAGCAGCTACAGACAGAACCTTAACACCGGGGAGCTGTTTTTT.